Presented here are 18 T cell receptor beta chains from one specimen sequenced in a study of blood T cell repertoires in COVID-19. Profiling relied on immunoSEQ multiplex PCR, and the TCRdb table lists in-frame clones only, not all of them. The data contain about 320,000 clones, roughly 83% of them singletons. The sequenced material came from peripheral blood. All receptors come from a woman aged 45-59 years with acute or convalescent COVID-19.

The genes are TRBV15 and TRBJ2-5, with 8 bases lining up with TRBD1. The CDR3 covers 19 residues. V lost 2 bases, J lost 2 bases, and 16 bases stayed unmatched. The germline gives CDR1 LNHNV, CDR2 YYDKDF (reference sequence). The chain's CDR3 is CATSRTYLTGQGEQETQYF. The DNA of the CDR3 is TGTGCCACCAGCAGAACTTACCTAACCGGACAGGGCGAGCAAGAGACCCAGTACTTC.

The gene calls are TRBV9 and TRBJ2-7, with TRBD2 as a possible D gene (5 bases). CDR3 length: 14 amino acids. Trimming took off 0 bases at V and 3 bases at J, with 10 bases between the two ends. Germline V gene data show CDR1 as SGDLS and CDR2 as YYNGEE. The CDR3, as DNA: TGTGCCAGCAGCGTAGATGAGGGATTCTACGAGCAGTACTTC. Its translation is CASSVDEGFYEQYF.

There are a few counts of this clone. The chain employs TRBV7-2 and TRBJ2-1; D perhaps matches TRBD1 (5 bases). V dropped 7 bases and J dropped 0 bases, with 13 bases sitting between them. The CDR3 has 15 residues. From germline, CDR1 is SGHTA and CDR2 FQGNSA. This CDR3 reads CASKGYGSSYNEQFF. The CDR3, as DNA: TGTGCCAGCAAGGGGTACGGAAGCTCCTACAATGAGCAGTTCTTC.

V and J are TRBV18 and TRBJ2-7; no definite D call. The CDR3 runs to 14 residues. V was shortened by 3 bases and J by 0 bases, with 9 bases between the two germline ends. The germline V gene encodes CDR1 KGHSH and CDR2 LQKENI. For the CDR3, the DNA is TGTGCCAGCTCACCTAACTACAACTCCTACGAGCAGTACTTC. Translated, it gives CASSPNYNSYEQYF.

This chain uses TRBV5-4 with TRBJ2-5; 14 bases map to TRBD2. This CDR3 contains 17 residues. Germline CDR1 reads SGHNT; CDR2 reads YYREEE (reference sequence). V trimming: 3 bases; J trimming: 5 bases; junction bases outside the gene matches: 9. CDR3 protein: CASSSEKTSGREETQYF. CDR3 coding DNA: TGTGCCAGCAGCTCGGAAAAGACTAGCGGGAGGGAGGAGACCCAGTACTTC.

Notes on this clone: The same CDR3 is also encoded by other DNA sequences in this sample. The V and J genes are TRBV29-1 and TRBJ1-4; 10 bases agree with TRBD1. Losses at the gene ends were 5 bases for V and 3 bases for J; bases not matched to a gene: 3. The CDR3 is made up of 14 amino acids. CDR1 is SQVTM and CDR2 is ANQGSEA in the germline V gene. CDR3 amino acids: CSVLGTGANEKLFF. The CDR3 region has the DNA TGCAGCGTTCTAGGGACAGGGGCTAATGAAAAACTGTTTTTT. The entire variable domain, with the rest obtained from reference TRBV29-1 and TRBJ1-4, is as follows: SAVISQKPSRDICQRGTSLTIQCQVDSQVTMMFWYRQQPGQSLTLIATANQGSEATYESGFVIDKFPISRPNLTFSTLTVSNMSPEDSSIYLCSVLGTGANEKLFFGSGTQLSVL.

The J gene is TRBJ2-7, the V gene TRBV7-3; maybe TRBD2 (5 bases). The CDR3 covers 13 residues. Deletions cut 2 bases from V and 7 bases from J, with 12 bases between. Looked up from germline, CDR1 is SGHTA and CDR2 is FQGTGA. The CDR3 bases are TGTGCCAGCAGCTTATTGGCGACGGGGGAGCAGTACTTC. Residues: CASSLLATGEQYF.

In DNA form, the CDR3 reads TGTGCCAGTAGTATAGCGGTCGGAGGGAACCTACAAGAGACCCAGTACTTC. Protein: CASSIAVGGNLQETQYF. V usage is TRBV19 and J usage is TRBJ2-5; D possibly corresponds to TRBD2 (6 bases). CDR3 length: 17 residues. V lost 1 base and J 2 bases, leaving 17 bases between the germline ends. Germline CDR1 is LNHDA and CDR2 is SQIVND (reference sequence). The variable domain in full, with the rest retrieved from reference TRBV19 and TRBJ2-5, is DGGITQSPKYLFRKEGQNVTLSCEQNLNHDAMYWYRQDPGQGLRLIYYSQIVNDFQKGDIAEGYSVSREKKESFPLTVTSAQKNPTAFYLCASSIAVGGNLQETQYFGPGTRLLVL.

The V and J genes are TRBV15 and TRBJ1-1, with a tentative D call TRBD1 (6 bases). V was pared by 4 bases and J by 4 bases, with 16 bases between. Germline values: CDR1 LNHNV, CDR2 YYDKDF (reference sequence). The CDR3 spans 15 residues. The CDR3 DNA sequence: TGTGCCACCAGCAAGTGGGGGGGCGAGGGCACTGAAGCTTTCTTT. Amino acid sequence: CATSKWGGEGTEAFF.

CDR3 sequence: CASSFYPGFIVRGYTF. The CDR3 coding sequence is TGTGCCAGCAGTTTTTACCCAGGTTTTATAGTCCGGGGCTACACCTTC. This chain connects TRBV28 to TRBJ1-2; D gene ambiguous. This CDR3 comprises 16 residues. Trimming left V 3 bases short and J 8 bases short, with 22 bases between. Germline CDR1 reads MDHEN; CDR2 reads SYDVKM.

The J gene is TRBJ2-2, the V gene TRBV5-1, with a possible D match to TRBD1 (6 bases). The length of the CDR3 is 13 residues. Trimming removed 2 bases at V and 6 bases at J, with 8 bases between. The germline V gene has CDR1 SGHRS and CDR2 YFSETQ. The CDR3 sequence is CASSFGQSGELFF. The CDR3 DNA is TGCGCCAGCAGCTTTGGACAGTCCGGGGAGCTGTTTTTT.

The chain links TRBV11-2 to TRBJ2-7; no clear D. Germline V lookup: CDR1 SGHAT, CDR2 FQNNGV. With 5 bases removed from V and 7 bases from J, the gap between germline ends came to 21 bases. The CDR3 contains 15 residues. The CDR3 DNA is TGTGCCAGCAGCCCCCGTTGGGTTGTAACGAGGGAGCAGTACTTC. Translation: CASSPRWVVTREQYF.

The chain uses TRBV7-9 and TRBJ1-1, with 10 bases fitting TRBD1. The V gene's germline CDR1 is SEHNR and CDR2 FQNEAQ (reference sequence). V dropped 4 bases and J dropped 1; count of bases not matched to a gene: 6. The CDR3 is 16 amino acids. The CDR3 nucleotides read TGTGCCAGCAGCTATAGACAGGGGGCCGGGAACACTGAAGCTTTCTTT. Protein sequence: CASSYRQGAGNTEAFF.

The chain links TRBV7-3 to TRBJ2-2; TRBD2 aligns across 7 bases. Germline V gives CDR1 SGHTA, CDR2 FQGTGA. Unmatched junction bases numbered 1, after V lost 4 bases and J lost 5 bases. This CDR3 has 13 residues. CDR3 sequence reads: CASSYSGTGELFF. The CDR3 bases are TGTGCCAGCAGCTATAGCGGGACCGGGGAGCTGTTTTTT.

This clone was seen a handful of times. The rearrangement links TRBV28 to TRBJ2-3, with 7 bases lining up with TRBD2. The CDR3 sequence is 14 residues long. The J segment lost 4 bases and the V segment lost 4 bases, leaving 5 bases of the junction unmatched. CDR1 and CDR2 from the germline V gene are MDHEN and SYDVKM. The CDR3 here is CASSSETSPDTQYF. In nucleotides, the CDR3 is TGTGCCAGCAGTTCCGAGACTAGCCCAGATACGCAGTATTTT.

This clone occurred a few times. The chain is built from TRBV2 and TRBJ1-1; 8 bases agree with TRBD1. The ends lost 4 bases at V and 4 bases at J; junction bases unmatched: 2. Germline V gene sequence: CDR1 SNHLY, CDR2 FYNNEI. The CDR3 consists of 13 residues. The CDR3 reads CASSGDRLTEAFF. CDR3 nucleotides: TGTGCCAGCAGTGGGGACAGGCTCACTGAAGCTTTCTTT.

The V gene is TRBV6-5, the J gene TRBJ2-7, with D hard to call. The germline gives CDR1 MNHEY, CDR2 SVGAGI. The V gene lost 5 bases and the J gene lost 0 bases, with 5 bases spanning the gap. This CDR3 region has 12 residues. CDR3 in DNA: TGTGCCAGCAGTATCAACTCCTACGAGCAGTACTTC. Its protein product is CASSINSYEQYF.

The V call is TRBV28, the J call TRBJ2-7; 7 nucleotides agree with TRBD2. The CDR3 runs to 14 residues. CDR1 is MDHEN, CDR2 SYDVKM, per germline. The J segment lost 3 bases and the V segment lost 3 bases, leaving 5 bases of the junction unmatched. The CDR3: CASSFGRAVYEQYF. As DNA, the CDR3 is TGTGCCAGCAGTTTTGGGAGGGCGGTCTACGAGCAGTACTTC.